The text below deals with one TCR beta chain. What it binds is unknown. The data were taken from a study of cytomegalovirus exposure and HLA in healthy donors. Whole-study findings and limits: It was assumed in the presence/absence analyses that sequencing depth was roughly uniform across donors. The study listed under 200 cytomegalovirus-associated TCR beta chains. Previous analysis showed most TCR beta V segments were productive about 87% or about 30% of the time.

Primers included in the PCR were 60 Vbeta and 13 Jbeta primers. TCRdb's copy holds only in-frame clones and misses some; the assay was immunoSEQ multiplex PCR. The sample records more than 250,000 clones, around nine tenths being singletons. This TCR came from a woman under 30 in good health and CMV-seronegative. The sequencing sample was made of PBMCs.

The CDR3 spells CASSLEPTREQFF. CDR3 DNA: TGCGCCAGCAGCTTGGAACCCACTCGGGAGCAGTTCTTC. The chain uses TRBV5-1 and TRBJ2-1, with D uncertain. The CDR3 has 13 residues. The germline V gene has CDR1 SGHRS and CDR2 YFSETQ. Between the trimmed V and J ends, which lost 0 bases and 10 bases, there was a span of 11 bases.